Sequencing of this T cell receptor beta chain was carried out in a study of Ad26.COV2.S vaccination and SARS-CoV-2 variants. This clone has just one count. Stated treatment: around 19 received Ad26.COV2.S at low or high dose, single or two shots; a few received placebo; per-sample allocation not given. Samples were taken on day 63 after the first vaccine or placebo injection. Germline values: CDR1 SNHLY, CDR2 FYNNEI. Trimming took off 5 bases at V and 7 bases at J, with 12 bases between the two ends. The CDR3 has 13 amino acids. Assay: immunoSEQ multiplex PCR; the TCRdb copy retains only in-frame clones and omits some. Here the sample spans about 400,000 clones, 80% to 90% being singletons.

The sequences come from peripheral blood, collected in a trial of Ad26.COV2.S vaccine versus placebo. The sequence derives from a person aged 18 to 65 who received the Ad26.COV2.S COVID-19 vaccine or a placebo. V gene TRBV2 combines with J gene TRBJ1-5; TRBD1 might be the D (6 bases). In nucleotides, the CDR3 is TGTGCCAGCAGTACGAGGGGGTACCAGCCCCAGCATTTT. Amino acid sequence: CASSTRGYQPQHF. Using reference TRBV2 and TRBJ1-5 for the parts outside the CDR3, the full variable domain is EPEVTQTPSHQVTQMGQEVILRCVPISNHLYFYWYRQILGQKVEFLVSFYNNEISEKSEIFDDQFSVERPDGSNFTLKIRSTKLEDSAMYFCASSTRGYQPQHFGDGTRLSIL.